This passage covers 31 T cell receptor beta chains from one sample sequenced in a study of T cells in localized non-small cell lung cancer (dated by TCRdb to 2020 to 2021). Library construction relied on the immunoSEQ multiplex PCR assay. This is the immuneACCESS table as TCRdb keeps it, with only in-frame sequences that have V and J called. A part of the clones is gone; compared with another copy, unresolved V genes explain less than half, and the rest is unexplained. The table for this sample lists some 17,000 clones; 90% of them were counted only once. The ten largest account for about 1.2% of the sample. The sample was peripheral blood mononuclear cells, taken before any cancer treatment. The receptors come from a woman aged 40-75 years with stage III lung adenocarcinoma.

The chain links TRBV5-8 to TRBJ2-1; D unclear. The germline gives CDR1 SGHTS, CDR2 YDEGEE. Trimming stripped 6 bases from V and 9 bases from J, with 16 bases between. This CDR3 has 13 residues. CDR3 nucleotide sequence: TGTGCCAGCACCCGACCCCGTAACTTTGAGCAGTTCTTC. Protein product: CASTRPRNFEQFF.

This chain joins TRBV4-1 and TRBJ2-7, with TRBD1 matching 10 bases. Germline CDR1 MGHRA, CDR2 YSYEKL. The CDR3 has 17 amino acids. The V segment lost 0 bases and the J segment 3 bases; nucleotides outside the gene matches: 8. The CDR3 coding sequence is TGCGCCAGCAGCCAAGAGGCCGGGACAGGGGACCTCTACGAGCAGTACTTC. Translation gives CASSQEAGTGDLYEQYF.

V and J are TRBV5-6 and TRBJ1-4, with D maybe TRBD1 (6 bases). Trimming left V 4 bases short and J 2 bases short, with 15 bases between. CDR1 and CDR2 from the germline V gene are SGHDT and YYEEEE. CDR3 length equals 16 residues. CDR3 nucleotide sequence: TGTGCCAGCAGCGAATACAGGGAGGACACTAATGAAAAACTGTTTTTT. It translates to CASSEYREDTNEKLFF.

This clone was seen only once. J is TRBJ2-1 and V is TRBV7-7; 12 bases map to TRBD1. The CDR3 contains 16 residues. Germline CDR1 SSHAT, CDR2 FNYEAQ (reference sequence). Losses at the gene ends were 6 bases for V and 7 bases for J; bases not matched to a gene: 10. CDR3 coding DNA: TGTGCCAGCAGTCCCGGGACAGGGGGCCGAGTAAATGAGCAGTTCTTC. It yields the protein CASSPGTGGRVNEQFF.

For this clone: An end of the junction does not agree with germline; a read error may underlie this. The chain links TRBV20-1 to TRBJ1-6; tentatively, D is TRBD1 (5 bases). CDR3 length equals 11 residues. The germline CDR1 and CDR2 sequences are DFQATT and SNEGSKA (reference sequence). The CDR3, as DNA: TGCAGTGCTAGGGGATTTTCCGGGGACCTCTTT. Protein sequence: CSARGFSGDLF.

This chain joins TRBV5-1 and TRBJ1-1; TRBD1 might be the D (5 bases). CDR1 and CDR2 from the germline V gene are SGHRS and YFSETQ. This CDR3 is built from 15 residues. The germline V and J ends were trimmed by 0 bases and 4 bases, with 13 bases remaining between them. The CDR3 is CASSLEWGQGTEAFF. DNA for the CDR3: TGCGCCAGCAGCTTGGAGTGGGGCCAGGGCACTGAAGCTTTCTTT.

DNA for the CDR3: TGTGCCAGCAGCCGCAATCCCGACAGGGTTGAGGGCTACACCTTC. Protein product: CASSRNPDRVEGYTF. The J gene is TRBJ1-2, the V gene TRBV11-2; 7 nucleotides line up with TRBD1. Losses at the gene ends were 5 bases for V and 8 bases for J; bases not matched to a gene: 14. The CDR3 extends over 15 amino acids. CDR1 and CDR2 (germline): SGHAT, FQNNGV.

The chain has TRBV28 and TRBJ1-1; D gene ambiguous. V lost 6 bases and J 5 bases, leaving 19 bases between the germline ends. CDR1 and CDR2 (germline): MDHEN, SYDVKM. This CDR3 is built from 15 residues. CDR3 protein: CASRGYARQGTEAFF. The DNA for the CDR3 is TGTGCCAGCAGGGGCTATGCGAGACAAGGTACTGAAGCTTTCTTT.

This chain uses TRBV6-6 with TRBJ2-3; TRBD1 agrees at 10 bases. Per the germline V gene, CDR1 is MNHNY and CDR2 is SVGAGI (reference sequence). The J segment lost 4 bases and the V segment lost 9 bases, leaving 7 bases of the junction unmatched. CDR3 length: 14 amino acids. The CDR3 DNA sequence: TGTGCCAGTGCTCGACAGGGGGCGGCAGATACGCAGTATTTT. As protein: CASARQGAADTQYF.

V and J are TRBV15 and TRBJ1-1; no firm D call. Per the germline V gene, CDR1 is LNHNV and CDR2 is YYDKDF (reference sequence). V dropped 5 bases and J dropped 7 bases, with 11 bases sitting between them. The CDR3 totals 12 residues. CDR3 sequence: CATSPRVGEAFF. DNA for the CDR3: TGTGCCACCAGCCCTCGAGTCGGTGAAGCTTTCTTT.

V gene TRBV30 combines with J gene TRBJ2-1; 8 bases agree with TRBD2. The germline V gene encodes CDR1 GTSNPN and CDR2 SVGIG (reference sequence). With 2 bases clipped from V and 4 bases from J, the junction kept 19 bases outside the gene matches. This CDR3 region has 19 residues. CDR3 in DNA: TGTGCCTGGAGTCCCCACATCTCACTAGCGGAAGGACATTACAATGAGCAGTTCTTC. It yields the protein CAWSPHISLAEGHYNEQFF.

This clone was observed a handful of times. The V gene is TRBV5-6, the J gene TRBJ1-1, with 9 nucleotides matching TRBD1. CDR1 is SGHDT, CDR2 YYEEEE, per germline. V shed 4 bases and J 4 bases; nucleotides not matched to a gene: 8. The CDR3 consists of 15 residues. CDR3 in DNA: TGTGCCAGCAGCACAGGACAGGGGTACGGCACTGAAGCTTTCTTT. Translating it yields CASSTGQGYGTEAFF.

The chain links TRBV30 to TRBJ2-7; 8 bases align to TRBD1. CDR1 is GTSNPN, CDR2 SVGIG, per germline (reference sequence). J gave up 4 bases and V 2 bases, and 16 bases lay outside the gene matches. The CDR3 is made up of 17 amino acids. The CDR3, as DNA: TGTGCCTGGAGTTACGAACTTGGGCAGGGGGCACGGTACGAGCAGTACTTC. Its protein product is CAWSYELGQGARYEQYF.

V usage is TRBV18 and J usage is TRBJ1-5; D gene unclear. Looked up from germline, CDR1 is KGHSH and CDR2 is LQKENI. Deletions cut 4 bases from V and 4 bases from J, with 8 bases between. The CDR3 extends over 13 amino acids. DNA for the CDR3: TGTGCCAGCTCACTAACCTCTAATCAGCCCCAGCATTTT. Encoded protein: CASSLTSNQPQHF.

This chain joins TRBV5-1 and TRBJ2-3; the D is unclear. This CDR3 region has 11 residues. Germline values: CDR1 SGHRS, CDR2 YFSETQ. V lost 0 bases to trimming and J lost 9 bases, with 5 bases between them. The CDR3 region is CASSLETTQYF. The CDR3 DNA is TGCGCCAGCAGCTTGGAGACGACGCAGTATTTT.

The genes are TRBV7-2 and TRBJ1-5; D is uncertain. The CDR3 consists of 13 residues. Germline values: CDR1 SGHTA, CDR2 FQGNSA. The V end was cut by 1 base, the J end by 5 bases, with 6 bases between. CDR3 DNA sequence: TGTGCCAGCAGCTTAGACAGAGATCAGCCCCAGCATTTT. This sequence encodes CASSLDRDQPQHF.

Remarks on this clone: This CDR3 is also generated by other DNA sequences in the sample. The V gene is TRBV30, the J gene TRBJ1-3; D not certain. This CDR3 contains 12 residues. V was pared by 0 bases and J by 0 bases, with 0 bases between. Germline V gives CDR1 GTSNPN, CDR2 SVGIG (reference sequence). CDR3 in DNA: TGTGCCTGGAGTGTCTCTGGAAACACCATATATTTT. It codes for CAWSVSGNTIYF.

CDR3 DNA sequence: TGCGCCAGCAGCTTGGGGGCCTTGAACACTGAAGCTTTCTTT. This sequence encodes CASSLGALNTEAFF. The chain combines TRBV5-1 with TRBJ1-1, with D uncertain. Trimming cost V 0 bases and J 0 bases, with 6 bases left between them. The CDR3 is 14 residues long. CDR1 and CDR2 from the germline V gene are SGHRS and YFSETQ.

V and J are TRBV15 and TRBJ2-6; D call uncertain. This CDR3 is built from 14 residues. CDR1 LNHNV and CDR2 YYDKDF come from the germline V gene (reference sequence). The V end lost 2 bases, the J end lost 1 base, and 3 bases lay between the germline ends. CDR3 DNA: TGTGCCACCAGCAGACAGTCTGGGGCCAACGTCCTGACTTTC. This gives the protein CATSRQSGANVLTF.

CDR3 loop: CASSANSGGHTDTQYF. For the CDR3, the DNA is TGTGCCAGCAGCGCCAATAGCGGGGGACATACAGATACGCAGTATTTT. The rearrangement links TRBV9 to TRBJ2-3; TRBD2 matches 9 bases. The J segment lost 3 bases and the V segment lost 3 bases, leaving 8 bases of the junction unmatched. Germline values: CDR1 SGDLS, CDR2 YYNGEE. The length of the CDR3 is 16 residues.

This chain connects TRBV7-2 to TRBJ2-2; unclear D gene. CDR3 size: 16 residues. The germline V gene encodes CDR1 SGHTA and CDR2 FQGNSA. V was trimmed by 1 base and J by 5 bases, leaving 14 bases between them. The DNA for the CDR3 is TGTGCCAGCAGCTTAGTGTCCAGCCCCGATACCGGGGAGCTGTTTTTT. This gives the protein CASSLVSSPDTGELFF.

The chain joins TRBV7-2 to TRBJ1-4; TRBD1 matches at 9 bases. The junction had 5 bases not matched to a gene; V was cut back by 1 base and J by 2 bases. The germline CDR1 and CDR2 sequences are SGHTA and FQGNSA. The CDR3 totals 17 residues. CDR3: CASSLVGTGRTNEKLFF. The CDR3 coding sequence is TGTGCCAGCAGCTTAGTGGGGACAGGGCGGACTAATGAAAAACTGTTTTTT.

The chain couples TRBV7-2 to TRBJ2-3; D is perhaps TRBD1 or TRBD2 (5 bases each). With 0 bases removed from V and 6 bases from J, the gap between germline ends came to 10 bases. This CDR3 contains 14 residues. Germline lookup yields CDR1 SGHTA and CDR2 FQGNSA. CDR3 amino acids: CASSLAGTDDTQYF. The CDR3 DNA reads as TGTGCCAGCAGCTTAGCGGGGACCGACGATACGCAGTATTTT. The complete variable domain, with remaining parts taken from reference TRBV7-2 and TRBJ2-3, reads GAGVSQSPSNKVTEKGKDVELRCDPISGHTALYWYRQSLGQGLEFLIYFQGNSAPDKSGLPSDRFSAERTGGSVSTLTIQRTQQEDSAVYLCASSLAGTDDTQYFGPGTRLTVL.

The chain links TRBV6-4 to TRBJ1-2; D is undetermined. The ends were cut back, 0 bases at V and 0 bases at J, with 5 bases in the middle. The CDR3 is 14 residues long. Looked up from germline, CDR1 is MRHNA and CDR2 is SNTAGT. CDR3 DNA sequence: TGTGCCAGCAGTGACTCGTCAACTAACTATGGCTACACCTTC. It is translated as CASSDSSTNYGYTF.

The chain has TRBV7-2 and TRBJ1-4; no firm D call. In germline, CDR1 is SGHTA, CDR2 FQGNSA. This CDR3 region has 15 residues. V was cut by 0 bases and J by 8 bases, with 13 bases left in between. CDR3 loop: CASSLAGGGGEKLFF. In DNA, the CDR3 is TGTGCCAGCAGCTTAGCGGGTGGTGGTGGCGAAAAACTGTTTTTT. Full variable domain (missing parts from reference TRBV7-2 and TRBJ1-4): GAGVSQSPSNKVTEKGKDVELRCDPISGHTALYWYRQSLGQGLEFLIYFQGNSAPDKSGLPSDRFSAERTGGSVSTLTIQRTQQEDSAVYLCASSLAGGGGEKLFFGSGTQLSVL.

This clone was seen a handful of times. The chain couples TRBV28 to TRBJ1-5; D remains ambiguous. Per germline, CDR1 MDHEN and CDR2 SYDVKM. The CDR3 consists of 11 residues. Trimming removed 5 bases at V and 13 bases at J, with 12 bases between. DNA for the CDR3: TGTGCCAGCAGTACCTCGTATTCTCAGCATTTT. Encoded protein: CASSTSYSQHF.

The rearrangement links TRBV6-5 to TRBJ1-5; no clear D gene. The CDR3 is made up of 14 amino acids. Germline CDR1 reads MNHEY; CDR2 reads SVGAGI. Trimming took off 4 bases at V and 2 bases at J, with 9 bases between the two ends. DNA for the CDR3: TGTGCCAGCAGTTCCCAGAGTGGCAATCAGCCCCAGCATTTT. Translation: CASSSQSGNQPQHF.

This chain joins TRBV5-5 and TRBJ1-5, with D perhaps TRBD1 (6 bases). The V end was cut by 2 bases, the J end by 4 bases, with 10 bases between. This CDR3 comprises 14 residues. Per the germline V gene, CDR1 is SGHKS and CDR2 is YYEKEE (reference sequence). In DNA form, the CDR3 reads TGTGCCAGCAGCTTCAGAGGGGGGAATCAGCCCCAGCATTTT. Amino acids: CASSFRGGNQPQHF.

CDR3 bases: TGTGCCAGCAGTTTCCATTCCGGGACAGGGTTAGTCCCTCAAGAGACCCAGTACTTC. Its protein is CASSFHSGTGLVPQETQYF. The rearrangement uses TRBV2 and TRBJ2-5; 9 bases match TRBD1. The CDR3 is 19 residues long. Germline V CDR1 and CDR2: SNHLY, FYNNEI. J lost 2 bases, V lost 5 bases, and 18 bases had no gene match. Full variable domain (missing parts from reference TRBV2 and TRBJ2-5): EPEVTQTPSHQVTQMGQEVILRCVPISNHLYFYWYRQILGQKVEFLVSFYNNEISEKSEIFDDQFSVERPDGSNFTLKIRSTKLEDSAMYFCASSFHSGTGLVPQETQYFGPGTRLLVL.

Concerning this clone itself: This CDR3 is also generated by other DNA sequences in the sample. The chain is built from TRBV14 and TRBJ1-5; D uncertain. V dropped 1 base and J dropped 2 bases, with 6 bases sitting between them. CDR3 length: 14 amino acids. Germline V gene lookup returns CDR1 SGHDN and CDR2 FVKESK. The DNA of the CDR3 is TGTGCCAGCAGCCAAGGCGGGGGCAATCAGCCCCAGCATTTT. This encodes CASSQGGGNQPQHF.

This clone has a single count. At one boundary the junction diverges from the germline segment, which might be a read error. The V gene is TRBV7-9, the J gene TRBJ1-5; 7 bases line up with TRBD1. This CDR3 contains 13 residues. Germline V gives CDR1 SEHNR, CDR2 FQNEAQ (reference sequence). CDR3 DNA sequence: TGTGCCAGCAGCACACCGGGACAGCCGACAATGGATTTT. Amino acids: CASSTPGQPTMDF. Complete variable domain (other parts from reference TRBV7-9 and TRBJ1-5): DTGVSQNPRHKITKRGQNVTFRCDPISEHNRLYWYRQTLGQGPEFLTYFQNEAQLEKSRLLSDRFSAERPKGSFSTLEIQRTEQGDSAMYLCASSTPGQPTMDFGDGTRLSIL.